The present TCR beta chain was sequenced within a study of blood T cell repertoires in COVID-19. Study summary: Acute-phase and convalescent COVID-19 samples originated in the United States, Italy and Spain. T cells, B-cell-depleted T cells, or PBMCs supplied cDNA or gDNA.

As originally analysed: By means of reference gene primer amplification, nucleated cell counts were estimated. Measured with immunoSEQ multiplex PCR; TCRdb has only the in-frame clones, and not every one. V, J and clone size are those of that table, while D and trimming were read from the DNA. This table holds some 97,000 clones, approximately 90% found once. The sequence was collected from a man aged 55 to 69 with acute or convalescent COVID-19. Sequenced input: peripheral blood.

This CDR3 reads CASSVQGVGNTIYF. CDR3 coding DNA: TGTGCCAGCAGTGTCCAGGGTGTTGGAAACACCATATATTTT. V and J are TRBV2 and TRBJ1-3, with D possibly TRBD1 on 5 matching bases. The CDR3 sequence is 14 residues long. V dropped 4 bases and J dropped 3 bases, with 10 bases sitting between them. Germline V gene data show CDR1 as SNHLY and CDR2 as FYNNEI.